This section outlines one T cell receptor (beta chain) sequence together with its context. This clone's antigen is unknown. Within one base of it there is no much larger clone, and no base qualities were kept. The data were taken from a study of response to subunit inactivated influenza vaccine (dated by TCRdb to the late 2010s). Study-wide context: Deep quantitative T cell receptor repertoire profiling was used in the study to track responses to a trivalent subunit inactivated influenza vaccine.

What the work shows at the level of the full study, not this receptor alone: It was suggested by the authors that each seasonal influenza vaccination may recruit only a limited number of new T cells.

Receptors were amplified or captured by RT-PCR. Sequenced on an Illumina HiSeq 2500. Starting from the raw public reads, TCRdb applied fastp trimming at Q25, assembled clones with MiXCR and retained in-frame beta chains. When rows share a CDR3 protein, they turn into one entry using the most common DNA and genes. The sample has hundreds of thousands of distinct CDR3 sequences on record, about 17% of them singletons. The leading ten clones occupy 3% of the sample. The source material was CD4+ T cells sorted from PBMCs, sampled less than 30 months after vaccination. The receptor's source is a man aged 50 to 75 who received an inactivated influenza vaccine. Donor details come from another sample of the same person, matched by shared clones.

The CDR3 loop reads CASSAGRPNTGELFF. The DNA reads as follows: TGCGCCAGCAGCGCCGGGAGGCCTAACACCGGGGAGCTGTTTTTT. The sequence joins TRBV5-1 to TRBJ2-2; 7 middle bases align to TRBD2. Via the germline V gene, CDR1 is SGHRS and CDR2 YFSETQ. The CDR3 has 15 amino acids, counting the end cysteine and phenylalanine. Just the 45-base CDR3 DNA is kept, in frame starting at base 1. V trim: 4 bases; J trim: 2 bases; unmatched bases: 5.